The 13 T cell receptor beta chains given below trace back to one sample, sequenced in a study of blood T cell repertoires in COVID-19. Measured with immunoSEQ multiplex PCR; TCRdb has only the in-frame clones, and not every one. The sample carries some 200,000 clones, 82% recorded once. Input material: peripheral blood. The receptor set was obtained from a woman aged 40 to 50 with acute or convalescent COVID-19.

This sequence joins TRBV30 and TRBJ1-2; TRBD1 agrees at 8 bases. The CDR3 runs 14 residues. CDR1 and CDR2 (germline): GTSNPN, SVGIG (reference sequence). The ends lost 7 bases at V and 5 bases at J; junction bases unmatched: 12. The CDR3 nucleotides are TGTGCCTCCCAAGGACAGGGTTTATTGTATGGCTACACCTTC. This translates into CASQGQGLLYGYTF.

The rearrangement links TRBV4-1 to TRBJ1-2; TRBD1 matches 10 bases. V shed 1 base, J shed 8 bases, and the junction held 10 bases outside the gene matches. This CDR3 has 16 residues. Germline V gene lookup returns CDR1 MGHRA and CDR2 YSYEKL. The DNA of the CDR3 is TGCGCCAGCAGCCAAGCCCAGACAGGGGGCTATCGCGGCTACACCTTC. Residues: CASSQAQTGGYRGYTF.

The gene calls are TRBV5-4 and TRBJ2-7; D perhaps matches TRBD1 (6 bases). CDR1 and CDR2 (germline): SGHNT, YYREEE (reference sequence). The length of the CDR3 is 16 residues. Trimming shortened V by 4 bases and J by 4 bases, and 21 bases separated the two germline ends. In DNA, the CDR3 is TGTGCCAGCAGCCCTGGCTCCCGACCAGGGGCATACGAGCAGTACTTC. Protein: CASSPGSRPGAYEQYF. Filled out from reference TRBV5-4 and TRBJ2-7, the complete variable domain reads ETGVTQSPTHLIKTRGQQVTLRCSSQSGHNTVSWYQQALGQGPQFIFQYYREEENGRGNFPPRFSGLQFPNYSSELNVNALELDDSALYLCASSPGSRPGAYEQYFGPGTRLTVT.

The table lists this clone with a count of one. The CDR3 DNA is TGTGCCATCAGTGAGGAGCGGGAACATGAGCAGTTCTTC. It codes for CAISEEREHEQFF. The genes are TRBV10-3 and TRBJ2-1, with 7 bases identical to TRBD2. Per germline, CDR1 ENHRY and CDR2 SYGVKD. V shed 2 bases and J 8 bases; nucleotides not matched to a gene: 3. The CDR3 runs 13 residues.

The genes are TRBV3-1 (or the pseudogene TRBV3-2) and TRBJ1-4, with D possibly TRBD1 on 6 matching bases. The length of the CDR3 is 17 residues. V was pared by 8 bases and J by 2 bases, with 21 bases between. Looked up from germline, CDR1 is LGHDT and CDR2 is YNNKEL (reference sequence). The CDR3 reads CASSPGQPPWTNEKLFF. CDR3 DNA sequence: TGTGCCAGCTCACCGGGACAACCCCCTTGGACTAATGAAAAACTGTTTTTT.

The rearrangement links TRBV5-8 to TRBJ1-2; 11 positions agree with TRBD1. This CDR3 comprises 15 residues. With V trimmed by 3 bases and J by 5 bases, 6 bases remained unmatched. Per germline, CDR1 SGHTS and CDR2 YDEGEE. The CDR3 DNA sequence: TGTGCCAGCAGCTCCTGGACAGGGGGCGGTTATGGCTACACCTTC. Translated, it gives CASSSWTGGGYGYTF.

The CDR3 coding sequence is TGTGCCAGCAGCTTCCTAGTGGGCTCCTACAATGAGCAGTTCTTC. Translated, it gives CASSFLVGSYNEQFF. The chain carries TRBV11-2 and TRBJ2-1; D call uncertain. Germline V CDR1 and CDR2: SGHAT, FQNNGV. Trimming took 3 bases from V and 0 from J, leaving 9 bases between them. The CDR3 runs 15 residues.

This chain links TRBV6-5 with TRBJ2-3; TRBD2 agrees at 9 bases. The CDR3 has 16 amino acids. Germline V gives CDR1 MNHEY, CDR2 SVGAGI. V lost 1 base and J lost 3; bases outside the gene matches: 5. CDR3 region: CASSYYGGGATDTQYF. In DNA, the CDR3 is TGTGCCAGCAGTTACTATGGCGGGGGGGCTACAGATACGCAGTATTTT.

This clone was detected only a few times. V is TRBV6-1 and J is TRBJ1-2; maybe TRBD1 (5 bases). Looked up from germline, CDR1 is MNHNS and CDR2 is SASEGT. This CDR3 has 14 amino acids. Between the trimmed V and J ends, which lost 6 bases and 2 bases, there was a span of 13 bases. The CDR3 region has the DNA TGTGCCAGCAGGCCCACGGGACTCAACTATGGCTACACCTTC. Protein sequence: CASRPTGLNYGYTF.

CDR3 coding DNA: TGTGCCAGCAGTACCGGGACAGGATGGCTGAACGAGCAGTACTTC. Its protein product is CASSTGTGWLNEQYF. The chain is built from TRBV27 and TRBJ2-7; 8 nucleotides agree with TRBD1. Germline trimming cut 5 bases from V and 5 bases from J; bases unmatched to any gene: 11. Germline loops: CDR1 MNHEY, CDR2 SMNVEV (reference sequence). The CDR3 spans 15 residues.

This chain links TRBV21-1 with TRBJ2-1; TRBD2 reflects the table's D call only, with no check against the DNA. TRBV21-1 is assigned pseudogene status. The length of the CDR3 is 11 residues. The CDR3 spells CASSKPNEQFF. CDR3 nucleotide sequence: TGTGCCAGCAGCAAACCTAATGAGCAGTTCTTC.

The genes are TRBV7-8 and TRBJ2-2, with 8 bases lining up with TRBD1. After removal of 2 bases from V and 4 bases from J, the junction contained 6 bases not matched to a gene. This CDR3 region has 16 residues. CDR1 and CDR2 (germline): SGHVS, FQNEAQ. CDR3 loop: CASSLMTGVVTGELFF. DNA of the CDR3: TGTGCCAGCAGCTTAATGACAGGGGTAGTCACCGGGGAGCTGTTTTTT.

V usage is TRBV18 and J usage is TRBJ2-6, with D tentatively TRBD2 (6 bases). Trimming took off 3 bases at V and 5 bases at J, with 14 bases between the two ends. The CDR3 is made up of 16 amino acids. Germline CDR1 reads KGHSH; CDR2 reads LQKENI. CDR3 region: CASSPPAGSRANVLTF. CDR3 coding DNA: TGTGCCAGCTCACCCCCCGCGGGGTCTAGGGCCAACGTCCTGACTTTC. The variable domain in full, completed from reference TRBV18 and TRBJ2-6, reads NAGVMQNPRHLVRRRGQEARLRCSPMKGHSHVYWYRQLPEEGLKFMVYLQKENIIDESGMPKERFSAEFPKEGPSILRIQQVVRGDSAAYFCASSPPAGSRANVLTFGAGSRLTVL.